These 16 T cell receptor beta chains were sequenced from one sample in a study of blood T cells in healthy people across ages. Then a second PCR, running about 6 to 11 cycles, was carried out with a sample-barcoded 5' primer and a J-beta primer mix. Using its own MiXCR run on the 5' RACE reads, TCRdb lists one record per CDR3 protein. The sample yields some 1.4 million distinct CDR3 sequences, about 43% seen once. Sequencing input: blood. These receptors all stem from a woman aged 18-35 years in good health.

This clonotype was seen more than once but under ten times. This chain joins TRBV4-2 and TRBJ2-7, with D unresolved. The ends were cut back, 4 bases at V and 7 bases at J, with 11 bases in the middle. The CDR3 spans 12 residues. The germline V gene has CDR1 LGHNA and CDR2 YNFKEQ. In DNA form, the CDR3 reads TGTGCCAGCAGCCCAGACTTAAATGAGCAGTACTTC. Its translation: CASSPDLNEQYF.

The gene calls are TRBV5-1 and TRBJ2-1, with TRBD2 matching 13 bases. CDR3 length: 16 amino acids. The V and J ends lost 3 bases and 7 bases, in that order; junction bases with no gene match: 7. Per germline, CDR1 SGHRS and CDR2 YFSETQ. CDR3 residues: CASSSTGLAGINEQFF. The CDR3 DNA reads TGCGCCAGCAGCTCCACGGGACTAGCGGGGATAAATGAGCAGTTCTTC.

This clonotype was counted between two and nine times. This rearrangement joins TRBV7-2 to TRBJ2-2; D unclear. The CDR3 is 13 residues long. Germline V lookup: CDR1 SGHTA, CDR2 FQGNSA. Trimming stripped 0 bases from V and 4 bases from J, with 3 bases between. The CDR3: CASSLAFTGELFF. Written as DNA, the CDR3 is TGTGCCAGCAGCTTAGCCTTCACCGGGGAGCTGTTTTTT.

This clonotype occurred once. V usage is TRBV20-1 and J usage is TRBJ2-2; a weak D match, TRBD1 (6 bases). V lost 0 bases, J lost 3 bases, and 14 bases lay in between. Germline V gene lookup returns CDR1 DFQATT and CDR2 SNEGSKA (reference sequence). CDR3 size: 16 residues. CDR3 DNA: TGCAGTGCTAGAGATGGGGGCCGGGGAGACACCGGGGAGCTGTTTTTT. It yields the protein CSARDGGRGDTGELFF.

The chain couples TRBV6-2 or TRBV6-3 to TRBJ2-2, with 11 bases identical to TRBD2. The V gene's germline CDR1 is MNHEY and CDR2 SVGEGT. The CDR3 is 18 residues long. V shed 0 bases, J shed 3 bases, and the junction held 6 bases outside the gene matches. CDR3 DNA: TGTGCCAGCAGTTACTCCCCTAGCGGGGGGCTGGACACCGGGGAGCTGTTTTTT. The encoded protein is CASSYSPSGGLDTGELFF.

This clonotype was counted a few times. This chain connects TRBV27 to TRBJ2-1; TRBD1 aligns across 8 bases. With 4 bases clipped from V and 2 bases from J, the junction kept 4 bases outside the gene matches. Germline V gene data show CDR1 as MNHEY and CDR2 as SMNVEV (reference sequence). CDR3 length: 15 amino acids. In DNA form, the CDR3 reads TGTGCCAGCAGTTACAGGGGGAATACCTACAATGAGCAGTTCTTC. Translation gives CASSYRGNTYNEQFF.

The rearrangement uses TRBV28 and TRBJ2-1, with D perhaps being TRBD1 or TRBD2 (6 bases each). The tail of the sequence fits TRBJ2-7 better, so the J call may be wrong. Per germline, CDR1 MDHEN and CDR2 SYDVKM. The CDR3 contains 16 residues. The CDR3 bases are TGTGCCAGCAGCTTGGGGGGCCCGAGCTCCTACAATGAGCAGTACTTC. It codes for CASSLGGPSSYNEQYF.

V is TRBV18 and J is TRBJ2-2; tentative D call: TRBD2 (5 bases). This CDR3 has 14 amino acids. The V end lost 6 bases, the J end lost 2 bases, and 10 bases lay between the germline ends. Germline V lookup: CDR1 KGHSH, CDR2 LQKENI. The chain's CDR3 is CASSPSSNTGELFF. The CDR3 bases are TGTGCCAGCTCTCCTAGCTCCAACACCGGGGAGCTGTTTTTT.

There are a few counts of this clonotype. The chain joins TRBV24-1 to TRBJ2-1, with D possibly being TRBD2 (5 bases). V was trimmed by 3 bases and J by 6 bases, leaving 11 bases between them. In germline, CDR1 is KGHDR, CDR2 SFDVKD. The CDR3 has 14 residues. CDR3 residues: CATSDPRGGNEQFF. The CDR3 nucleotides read TGTGCCACCAGTGATCCCCGGGGTGGCAATGAGCAGTTCTTC.

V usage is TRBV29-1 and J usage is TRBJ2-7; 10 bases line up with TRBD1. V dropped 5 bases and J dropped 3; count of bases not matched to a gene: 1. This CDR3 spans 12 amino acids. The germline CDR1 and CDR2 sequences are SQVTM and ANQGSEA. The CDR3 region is CSVRDRGYEQYF. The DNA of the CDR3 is TGCAGCGTTCGGGACAGGGGCTACGAGCAGTACTTC.

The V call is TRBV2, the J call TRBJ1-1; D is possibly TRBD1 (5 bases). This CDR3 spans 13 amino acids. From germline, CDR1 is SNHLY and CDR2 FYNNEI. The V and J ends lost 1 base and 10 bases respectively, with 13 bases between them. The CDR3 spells CASSEDARVRAFF. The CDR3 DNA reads TGTGCCAGCAGTGAAGATGCCAGGGTGCGAGCTTTCTTT.

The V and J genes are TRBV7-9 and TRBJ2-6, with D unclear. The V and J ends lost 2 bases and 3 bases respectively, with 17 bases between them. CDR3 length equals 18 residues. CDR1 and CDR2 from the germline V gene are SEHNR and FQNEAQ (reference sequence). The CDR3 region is CASSLLPGGDRGANVLTF. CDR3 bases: TGTGCCAGCAGCTTATTGCCAGGCGGCGATCGTGGGGCCAACGTCCTGACTTTC.

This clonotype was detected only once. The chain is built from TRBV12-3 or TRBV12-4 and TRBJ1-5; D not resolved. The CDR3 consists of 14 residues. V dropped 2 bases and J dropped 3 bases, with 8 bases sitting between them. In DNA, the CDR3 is TGTGCCAGCAGTTTAATGGGCGACAATCAGCCCCAGCATTTT. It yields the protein CASSLMGDNQPQHF.

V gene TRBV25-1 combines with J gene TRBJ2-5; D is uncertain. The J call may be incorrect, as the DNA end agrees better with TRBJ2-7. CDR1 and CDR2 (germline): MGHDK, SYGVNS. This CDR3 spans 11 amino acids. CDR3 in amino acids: CASQDHYEQYF. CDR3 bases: TGTGCCAGCCAGGACCACTACGAGCAGTACTTC.

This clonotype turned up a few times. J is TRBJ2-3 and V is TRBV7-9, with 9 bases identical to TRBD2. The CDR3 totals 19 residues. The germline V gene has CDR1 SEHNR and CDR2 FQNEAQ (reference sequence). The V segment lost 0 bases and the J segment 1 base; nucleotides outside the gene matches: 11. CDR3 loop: CASSLARLIAGDRTDTQYF. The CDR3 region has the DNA TGTGCCAGCAGCTTAGCGCGGTTGATAGCGGGAGACCGCACAGATACGCAGTATTTT.

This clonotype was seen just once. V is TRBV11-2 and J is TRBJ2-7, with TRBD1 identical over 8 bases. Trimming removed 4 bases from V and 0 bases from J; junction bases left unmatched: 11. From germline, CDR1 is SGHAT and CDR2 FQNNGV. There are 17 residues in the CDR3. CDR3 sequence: CASSSGGQGPSSYEQYF. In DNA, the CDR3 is TGTGCCAGCAGCTCCGGAGGACAGGGCCCCAGCTCCTACGAGCAGTACTTC.